This T cell receptor beta chain was identified in a study of blood T cell repertoires in COVID-19. Across the study: Samples representing acute and convalescent COVID-19 were sourced from the United States, Italy and Spain. PBMCs, B-cell-depleted T cells, or T cells were the source of the cDNA or gDNA that made up the material.

In the original analysis: The assay estimated nucleated cells by amplifying reference gene primers. Produced via immunoSEQ multiplex PCR; TCRdb's table is partial and in-frame only. For V, J and clone size, that table is used; D and trimming come from the DNA. The sample lists 200,000 or so clones; 70% to 90% were seen once. The V gene's germline CDR1 is SGHTA and CDR2 FQGNSA. V was clipped by 4 bases and J by 6 bases, with 12 bases between them. The CDR3 has 13 amino acids. The receptor's source is a human donor with active or convalescent COVID-19. The donor label of this sample is uncertain. Sequencing was performed on peripheral blood. The chain joins TRBV7-2 to TRBJ1-2; TRBD1 is a possible D gene (6 bases). The CDR3 sequence: CASSSGSGDGYTF. The CDR3 nucleotides read TGTGCCAGCAGCTCAGGTTCAGGGGATGGCTACACCTTC.